One sample yielded the 20 T cell receptor beta chains listed below, sequenced in a study of cytomegalovirus exposure and HLA in healthy donors. The study ran its PCR with 60 Vbeta and 13 Jbeta primers. Data came from immunoSEQ multiplex PCR; TCRdb stores just in-frame clones and leaves some out. The sample carries approximately 100,000 clones, around 85% recorded once. The specimen sequenced was PBMCs. These receptor sequences come from a young man in good health and CMV-seronegative.

The chain links TRBV5-4 to TRBJ1-3, with D possibly TRBD1 on 6 matching bases. Germline assignment: CDR1 SGHNT and CDR2 YYREEE (reference sequence). The V and J ends lost 0 bases and 0 bases respectively, with 10 bases between them. This CDR3 is 16 amino acids long. The CDR3 DNA reads TGTGCCAGCAGCTTGGCCGGACAGCTCTCTGGAAACACCATATATTTT. Amino acid sequence: CASSLAGQLSGNTIYF.

V usage is TRBV5-1 and J usage is TRBJ2-3, with TRBD2 identical over 8 bases. Germline V gene data show CDR1 as SGHRS and CDR2 as YFSETQ. The CDR3 runs 13 residues. After removal of 6 bases from V and 0 bases from J, the junction contained 0 bases not matched to a gene. The CDR3 reads CASTSGSTDTQYF. CDR3 coding DNA: TGCGCCAGCACTAGCGGGAGCACAGATACGCAGTATTTT.

The chain employs TRBV6-5 and TRBJ2-7; 10 bases line up with TRBD1. Germline V lookup: CDR1 MNHEY, CDR2 SVGAGI. J gave up 4 bases and V 2 bases, and 5 bases lay outside the gene matches. This CDR3 has 15 residues. The CDR3 here is CASSYEGTGAYEQYF. The CDR3 nucleotides read TGTGCCAGCAGTTACGAAGGGACAGGGGCTTACGAGCAGTACTTC.

V and J are TRBV4-1 and TRBJ2-3, with D perhaps matching TRBD2 (5 bases). Germline CDR1 and CDR2: MGHRA and YSYEKL. The CDR3 is 14 residues long. The V end was cut by 3 bases, the J end by 9 bases, with 16 bases between. The CDR3 sequence is CASSQTLALETQYF. The CDR3 DNA reads TGCGCCAGCAGCCAGACATTGGCACTAGAGACGCAGTATTTT.

Only one count was recorded for this clone. The chain employs TRBV4-1 and TRBJ2-1; TRBD2 aligns across 11 bases. CDR1 is MGHRA, CDR2 YSYEKL, per germline. J was trimmed by 7 bases and V by 0 bases; bases with no gene match: 8. CDR3 size: 17 residues. CDR3 in amino acids: CASSQDSGLAGGNEQFF. The CDR3 DNA is TGCGCCAGCAGCCAAGACTCGGGTCTAGCGGGAGGTAATGAGCAGTTCTTC.

This clone was detected only once. The chain employs TRBV11-2 and TRBJ2-3; D may be TRBD2 (6 bases). CDR3 length: 16 amino acids. The V end lost 5 bases, the J end lost 2 bases, and 17 bases lay between the germline ends. CDR1 is SGHAT, CDR2 FQNNGV, per germline. CDR3 sequence: CASSKAETGLTDTQYF. Here the CDR3 DNA reads TGTGCCAGCAGCAAGGCGGAGACGGGACTCACAGATACGCAGTATTTT.

In its sample, this clone was seen once. The CDR3 is CASSGMVGAVTEAFF. CDR3 nucleotides: TGTGCCAGCAGCGGGATGGTGGGGGCGGTCACTGAAGCTTTCTTT. J is TRBJ1-1 and V is TRBV14; possible D gene TRBD1, 6 bases. This CDR3 comprises 15 residues. V lost 5 bases, J lost 4 bases, and 17 bases lay in between. CDR1 and CDR2 from the germline V gene are SGHDN and FVKESK.

The chain carries TRBV7-2 and TRBJ2-4, with D perhaps matching TRBD1 (5 bases). V was cut by 0 bases and J by 0 bases, with 24 bases left in between. This CDR3 spans 21 amino acids. CDR1 is SGHTA and CDR2 is FQGNSA in the germline V gene. CDR3 nucleotides: TGTGCCAGCAGCTTAGCGGCTGGAGACTTGACAGTTTTACTAGCCAAAAACATTCAGTACTTC. The encoded protein is CASSLAAGDLTVLLAKNIQYF. Combining the CDR3 with reference TRBV7-2 and TRBJ2-4 gives the whole variable domain GAGVSQSPSNKVTEKGKDVELRCDPISGHTALYWYRQSLGQGLEFLIYFQGNSAPDKSGLPSDRFSAERTGGSVSTLTIQRTQQEDSAVYLCASSLAAGDLTVLLAKNIQYFGAGTRLSVL.

This chain uses TRBV15 with TRBJ2-7, with unresolved D. Trimming cost V 1 base and J 3 bases, with 19 bases left between them. The germline CDR1 and CDR2 sequences are LNHNV and YYDKDF (reference sequence). The CDR3 extends over 17 amino acids. The CDR3: CATSRVTLYKPRYEQYF. CDR3 DNA sequence: TGTGCCACCAGCAGAGTAACCCTGTATAAGCCTCGCTACGAGCAGTACTTC.

The sample holds one count of this clone. J is TRBJ1-5 and V is TRBV7-8; D gene unclear. Germline V CDR1 and CDR2: SGHVS, FQNEAQ. Trimming cost V 5 bases and J 2 bases, with 7 bases left between them. This CDR3 contains 13 residues. Written as DNA, the CDR3 is TGTGCCAGCAGCCTCAGGCGCAATCAGCCCCAGCATTTT. This gives the protein CASSLRRNQPQHF.

The CDR3 bases are TGTGCCAGTAGGGAGACAGGGCCTCAGCCCCAGCATTTT. It encodes CASRETGPQPQHF. The rearrangement uses TRBV19 and TRBJ1-5; 7 nucleotides line up with TRBD1. V shed 6 bases and J 6 bases; nucleotides not matched to a gene: 5. Germline CDR1 and CDR2: LNHDA and SQIVND (reference sequence). The CDR3 runs to 13 residues. The whole variable domain, filled in from reference TRBV19 and TRBJ1-5, reads DGGITQSPKYLFRKEGQNVTLSCEQNLNHDAMYWYRQDPGQGLRLIYYSQIVNDFQKGDIAEGYSVSREKKESFPLTVTSAQKNPTAFYLCASRETGPQPQHFGDGTRLSIL.

The chain recombines TRBV30 with TRBJ2-5, with TRBD1 identical over 7 bases. The J call is in doubt because the DNA end fits TRBJ2-7 better. The CDR3 length is 10 residues. Germline values: CDR1 GTSNPN, CDR2 SVGIG (reference sequence). The CDR3 sequence is CAGGQYEQYF. CDR3 DNA: TGTGCCGGGGGACAGTACGAGCAGTACTTC.

The V gene is TRBV7-8, the J gene TRBJ2-2; 8 nucleotides match TRBD2. Germline CDR1 reads SGHVS; CDR2 reads FQNEAQ. This CDR3 is 16 amino acids long. V dropped 5 bases and J dropped 4; count of bases not matched to a gene: 9. The CDR3 DNA reads as TGTGCCAGCAGCCCTCTCGGGGGGGTGTTCACCGGGGAGCTGTTTTTT. Amino acids: CASSPLGGVFTGELFF.

This clone was counted only a few times. The V gene is TRBV6-1, the J gene TRBJ2-7; TRBD2 is a possible D gene (6 bases). Per germline, CDR1 MNHNS and CDR2 SASEGT. Trimming cost V 7 bases and J 5 bases, with 12 bases left between them. This CDR3 spans 12 amino acids. The CDR3 region is CASIGTFNEQYF. The CDR3 region has the DNA TGTGCCAGCATAGGGACTTTCAACGAGCAGTACTTC.

The rearrangement links TRBV4-2 to TRBJ1-6, with D possibly being TRBD1 (6 bases). With 4 bases removed from V and 10 bases from J, the gap between germline ends came to 14 bases. CDR1 is LGHNA and CDR2 is YNFKEQ in the germline V gene. The CDR3 extends over 14 amino acids. Written as DNA, the CDR3 is TGTGCCAGCAGCCCGATCGGGGGGGCGTCACCCCTCCACTTT. It specifies CASSPIGGASPLHF.

This chain connects TRBV5-1 to TRBJ2-7; D is perhaps TRBD2 (6 bases). This CDR3 is 14 amino acids long. The ends were cut back, 4 bases at V and 2 bases at J, with 13 bases in the middle. The germline CDR1 and CDR2 sequences are SGHRS and YFSETQ. The CDR3 protein is CASSPTTGAYEQYF. In DNA, the CDR3 is TGCGCCAGCAGCCCCACAACGGGAGCCTACGAGCAGTACTTC. Looking up the rest from reference TRBV5-1 and TRBJ2-7 gives the full variable domain: KAGVTQTPRYLIKTRGQQVTLSCSPISGHRSVSWYQQTPGQGLQFLFEYFSETQRNKGNFPGRFSGRQFSNSRSEMNVSTLELGDSALYLCASSPTTGAYEQYFGPGTRLTVT.

A few counts support this clone. The chain carries TRBV5-1 and TRBJ2-3; 10 bases agree with TRBD2. This CDR3 contains 16 residues. Germline CDR1 reads SGHRS; CDR2 reads YFSETQ. The V and J ends lost 3 bases and 2 bases, in that order; junction bases with no gene match: 6. This chain's CDR3 is CASSSWTSGDTDTQYF. In nucleotides, the CDR3 is TGCGCCAGCAGCTCCTGGACTAGCGGTGACACAGATACGCAGTATTTT.

The chain links TRBV5-1 to TRBJ1-3; perhaps TRBD1 as D (6 bases). Trimming shortened V by 4 bases and J by 2 bases, and 13 bases separated the two germline ends. Per the germline V gene, CDR1 is SGHRS and CDR2 is YFSETQ. The CDR3 consists of 15 residues. The CDR3 spells CASSQTGTTGNTIYF. The CDR3 DNA follows: TGCGCCAGCAGCCAGACAGGAACAACTGGAAACACCATATATTTT. Using reference TRBV5-1 and TRBJ1-3 for the parts outside the CDR3, the full variable domain is KAGVTQTPRYLIKTRGQQVTLSCSPISGHRSVSWYQQTPGQGLQFLFEYFSETQRNKGNFPGRFSGRQFSNSRSEMNVSTLELGDSALYLCASSQTGTTGNTIYFGEGSWLTVV.

This sequence joins TRBV2 and TRBJ1-2; 9 nucleotides agree with TRBD1. Looked up from germline, CDR1 is SNHLY and CDR2 is FYNNEI. With V trimmed by 10 bases and J by 7 bases, 10 bases remained unmatched. The CDR3 consists of 13 residues. The CDR3 here is CATRDRVTIGYTF. CDR3 bases: TGTGCCACCCGGGACAGGGTGACGATTGGCTACACCTTC. The variable domain in full, with the rest retrieved from reference TRBV2 and TRBJ1-2, is EPEVTQTPSHQVTQMGQEVILRCVPISNHLYFYWYRQILGQKVEFLVSFYNNEISEKSEIFDDQFSVERPDGSNFTLKIRSTKLEDSAMYFCATRDRVTIGYTFGSGTRLTVV.

The chain links TRBV27 to TRBJ2-1; 8 nucleotides match TRBD1. Germline trimming cut 4 bases from V and 6 bases from J; bases unmatched to any gene: 8. Germline values: CDR1 MNHEY, CDR2 SMNVEV (reference sequence). The CDR3 sequence is 15 residues long. CDR3 region: CASSSGQGFGNEQFF. In DNA form, the CDR3 reads TGTGCCAGCAGTTCAGGACAGGGATTCGGCAATGAGCAGTTCTTC.